This paragraph covers one TCR beta chain sequence. Its antigen remains unidentified. The junction and the germline gene differ at one end; a read error may be behind it. The treatment was: approximately nine-day PBMC culture with coronavirus spike peptide pools or control peptides (ViraFEST assay). This CDR3 is built from 16 residues. The germline CDR1 and CDR2 sequences are LNHNV and YYDKDF (reference sequence). The sample is drawn from a study of vaccination and CD4 T cells after COVID-19. Study-wide background: Overlapping spike peptides of SARS-CoV-2, HCoV-NL63, HCoV-OC43 and HCoV-229E were used, and cells were stimulated with them.

Oncomine TCR Beta short-read sequencing was applied to DNA from cultured CD4+ T cells. MiXCR was run by TCRdb on the PCR reads, yielding one entry per CDR3 protein. The sample includes 15,000 to 20,000 distinct CDR3 sequences, 67% of them seen just once. Sequencing was carried out using CD4+ T cells from blood, cultured in vitro. The V and J genes are TRBV15 and TRBJ1-3; D is undetermined. The receptor was derived from a human donor who had recovered from COVID-19. The CDR3 sequence is CATSGDSYSSGNTIYF. DNA for the CDR3: TGTGCCACCAGCGGAGACTCCTATTCCTCTGGAAACACCATATATTTT.